This entry lists 25 T cell receptor beta chains sequenced from one sample in a study of blood T cell repertoires in COVID-19. Measured with immunoSEQ multiplex PCR; TCRdb has only the in-frame clones, and not every one. Here the sample spans a few hundred thousand clones, about 91% being singletons. The sequenced material came from PBMCs or T cells enriched from blood (not recorded which). All receptors derive from a man between 18 and 29 years old with acute COVID-19.

The chain is built from TRBV7-9 and TRBJ2-7, with D perhaps matching TRBD2 (5 bases). Germline CDR1 reads SEHNR; CDR2 reads FQNEAQ (reference sequence). The CDR3 totals 16 residues. V dropped 0 bases and J dropped 3 bases, with 15 bases sitting between them. CDR3 coding DNA: TGTGCCAGCAGCTTAGCCTTTACGGGGAAAGACTACGAGCAGTACTTC. This codes for CASSLAFTGKDYEQYF.

V gene TRBV11-2 combines with J gene TRBJ2-5, with D hard to call. The CDR3 is 13 residues long. The germline CDR1 and CDR2 sequences are SGHAT and FQNNGV. The V and J ends lost 5 bases and 3 bases respectively, with 10 bases between them. CDR3 sequence reads: CASSGTAEETQYF. As DNA, the CDR3 is TGTGCCAGCAGCGGCACAGCAGAAGAGACCCAGTACTTC.

The chain recombines TRBV11-2 with TRBJ1-2; TRBD1 matches at 10 bases. Germline loops: CDR1 SGHAT, CDR2 FQNNGV. The CDR3 has 15 amino acids. With 1 base clipped from V and 2 bases from J, the junction kept 1 base outside the gene matches. DNA for the CDR3: TGTGCCAGCAGCTTAGGGACAGGGGGGAACTATGGCTACACCTTC. Its translation is CASSLGTGGNYGYTF.

The rearrangement links TRBV7-2 to TRBJ2-7, with 8 bases fitting TRBD2. Trimming took 11 bases from V and 6 from J; bases not matched to a gene: 15. The germline V gene has CDR1 SGHTA and CDR2 FQGNSA. CDR3 length: 14 residues. CDR3 loop: CASEPSAGATEQYF. DNA of the CDR3: TGTGCCTCCGAACCGTCAGCGGGAGCAACCGAGCAGTACTTC.

This CDR3 reads CASSEQGNPYF. The CDR3, as DNA: TGTGCCAGCAGTGAACAGGGGAACCCGTACTTC. This chain joins TRBV28 and TRBJ2-7; 7 nucleotides agree with TRBD1. V gave up 5 bases and J gave up 12 bases; unmatched junction bases: 7. The germline gives CDR1 MDHEN, CDR2 SYDVKM. This CDR3 is built from 11 residues.

This clone was counted only a few times. The chain couples TRBV19 to TRBJ1-2; D gene ambiguous. The germline V gene has CDR1 LNHDA and CDR2 SQIVND (reference sequence). V lost 4 bases to trimming and J lost 4 bases, with 16 bases between them. The CDR3 extends over 15 amino acids. The CDR3, as DNA: TGTGCCAGTAGTAATGACTTGACCGTTACCTATGGCTACACCTTC. It is translated as CASSNDLTVTYGYTF.

This chain joins TRBV19 and TRBJ2-7; D possibly corresponds to TRBD2 (5 bases). The CDR3 is made up of 15 amino acids. V lost 1 base to trimming and J lost 3 bases, with 13 bases between them. In germline, CDR1 is LNHDA, CDR2 SQIVND (reference sequence). CDR3 sequence reads: CASSIASGMGYEQYF. As DNA, the CDR3 is TGTGCCAGTAGTATAGCGTCGGGAATGGGCTACGAGCAGTACTTC.

The chain is built from TRBV28 and TRBJ1-3; D gene unclear. The CDR3 consists of 15 residues. V lost 1 base and J 4 bases, leaving 11 bases between the germline ends. CDR1 is MDHEN, CDR2 SYDVKM, per germline. In DNA form, the CDR3 reads TGTGCCAGCAGTTTATCCCCCGGGGTAGGAAACACCATATATTTT. It translates to CASSLSPGVGNTIYF. Drawing the rest from reference TRBV28 and TRBJ1-3, the complete variable domain is DVKVTQSSRYLVKRTGEKVFLECVQDMDHENMFWYRQDPGLGLRLIYFSYDVKMKEKGDIPEGYSVSREKKERFSLILESASTNQTSMYLCASSLSPGVGNTIYFGEGSWLTVV.

A note on this clone: This same CDR3 is encoded by further DNA sequences in the sample. This chain joins TRBV30 and TRBJ1-6, with D possibly TRBD1 on 5 matching bases. The CDR3 is 13 amino acids. Germline CDR1 is GTSNPN and CDR2 is SVGIG (reference sequence). Trimming stripped 1 base from V and 10 bases from J, with 11 bases between. The DNA for the CDR3 is TGTGCCTGGAGTGATCAGGGAGGGTCACCCCTCCACTTT. This encodes CAWSDQGGSPLHF.

This rearrangement joins TRBV7-9 to TRBJ1-4; D is ambiguous. The V and J ends lost 4 bases and 7 bases respectively, with 16 bases between them. The CDR3 totals 15 residues. CDR1 SEHNR and CDR2 FQNEAQ come from the germline V gene (reference sequence). The CDR3 protein is CASSSPKLGTEKLFF. The CDR3, as DNA: TGTGCCAGCAGCTCCCCCAAGCTTGGTACTGAAAAACTGTTTTTT.

The V gene is TRBV30, the J gene TRBJ2-7, with 9 bases aligning to TRBD1. This CDR3 is 14 amino acids long. The ends lost 0 bases at V and 1 base at J; junction bases unmatched: 1. Per germline, CDR1 GTSNPN and CDR2 SVGIG (reference sequence). DNA for the CDR3: TGTGCCTGGAGTGTTGGGACAGGGTCCTACGAGCAGTACTTC. This sequence encodes CAWSVGTGSYEQYF.

V is TRBV19 and J is TRBJ2-5; D is perhaps TRBD2 (6 bases). This CDR3 contains 13 residues. Germline V gene sequence: CDR1 LNHDA, CDR2 SQIVND (reference sequence). V was trimmed by 7 bases and J by 4 bases, leaving 13 bases between them. The CDR3 region has the DNA TGTGCCAGTAACTCTGGGCGGGGAGAGACCCAGTACTTC. Its protein product is CASNSGRGETQYF.

This clone showed up just once. The chain joins TRBV29-1 to TRBJ2-5; D is perhaps TRBD1 (6 bases). The CDR3 has 12 amino acids. The V gene's germline CDR1 is SQVTM and CDR2 ANQGSEA. The CDR3 DNA sequence: TGCAGTGTCCGAGAGGGGGTAGAGACCCAGTACTTC. Protein product: CSVREGVETQYF.

The chain has TRBV24-1 and TRBJ2-5; 10 nucleotides line up with TRBD1. This CDR3 region has 15 residues. Unmatched junction bases numbered 5, after V lost 4 bases and J lost 4 bases. From germline, CDR1 is KGHDR and CDR2 SFDVKD. For the CDR3, the DNA is TGTGCCACCAGTGACTCTAGGACAGGGGGAGAGACCCAGTACTTC. Its protein product is CATSDSRTGGETQYF.

V and J are TRBV28 and TRBJ1-1, with TRBD1 as a possible D gene (6 bases). This CDR3 contains 15 residues. Germline V gene lookup returns CDR1 MDHEN and CDR2 SYDVKM. Trimming cost V 0 bases and J 5 bases, with 13 bases left between them. The CDR3 loop reads CASSLWSGGRTEAFF. CDR3 DNA sequence: TGTGCCAGCAGTTTATGGTCGGGGGGCAGAACTGAAGCTTTCTTT.

The rearrangement joins TRBV3-1 (or the pseudogene TRBV3-2) to TRBJ1-2, with 8 bases fitting TRBD1. V lost 4 bases to trimming and J lost 3 bases; unmatched junction nucleotides: 1. Germline V gene data show CDR1 as LGHDT and CDR2 as YNNKEL (reference sequence). The CDR3 runs 13 residues. As DNA, the CDR3 is TGTGCCAGCAGCCTGGGACAGGACTATGGCTACACCTTC. Its translation is CASSLGQDYGYTF.

CDR3 nucleotides: TGTGCCTGGAGGAAGGCGGGAGTCACAGATACGCAGTATTTT. This sequence encodes CAWRKAGVTDTQYF. V is TRBV30 and J is TRBJ2-3; 7 nucleotides match TRBD2. This CDR3 has 14 residues. Germline CDR1 is GTSNPN and CDR2 is SVGIG (reference sequence). The J segment lost 2 bases and the V segment lost 3 bases, leaving 5 bases of the junction unmatched.

V and J are TRBV9 and TRBJ1-1, with D unclear. The germline gives CDR1 SGDLS, CDR2 YYNGEE. CDR3 size: 15 residues. V lost 0 bases and J 2 bases, leaving 11 bases between the germline ends. This chain's CDR3 is CASSVEEYRNTEAFF. As DNA, the CDR3 is TGTGCCAGCAGCGTAGAAGAGTACCGAAACACTGAAGCTTTCTTT. Combining the CDR3 with reference TRBV9 and TRBJ1-1 gives the whole variable domain DSGVTQTPKHLITATGQRVTLRCSPRSGDLSVYWYQQSLDQGLQFLIQYYNGEERAKGNILERFSAQQFPDLHSELNLSSLELGDSALYFCASSVEEYRNTEAFFGQGTRLTVV.

This chain uses TRBV28 with TRBJ2-7; 7 bases map to TRBD1. V was pared by 3 bases and J by 3 bases, with 2 bases of the junction left unmatched. From germline, CDR1 is MDHEN and CDR2 SYDVKM. The CDR3 covers 13 residues. The CDR3 region has the DNA TGTGCCAGCAGTTTGACAGGGCTCTACGAGCAGTACTTC. Protein product: CASSLTGLYEQYF.

The sample holds one count of this clone. The chain recombines TRBV30 with TRBJ2-5; 9 nucleotides agree with TRBD1. Germline V CDR1 and CDR2: GTSNPN, SVGIG (reference sequence). This CDR3 contains 12 residues. Trimming at V came to 7 bases and at J to 2 bases, leaving 2 bases not matched to a gene. CDR3 residues: CALTGGQETQYF. The CDR3, as DNA: TGTGCCTTGACAGGGGGGCAAGAGACCCAGTACTTC. Filled out from reference TRBV30 and TRBJ2-5, the complete variable domain reads SQTIHQWPATLVQPVGSPLSLECTVEGTSNPNLYWYRQAAGRGLQLLFYSVGIGQISSEVPQNLSASRPQDRQFILSSKKLLLSDSGFYLCALTGGQETQYFGPGTRLLVL.

The rearrangement joins TRBV7-8 to TRBJ2-1; 7 bases match TRBD2. CDR1 and CDR2 (germline): SGHVS, FQNEAQ. V shed 1 base and J 10 bases; nucleotides not matched to a gene: 7. The CDR3 is 14 residues long. The CDR3 sequence: CASSLGEGRWEQFF. CDR3 in DNA: TGTGCCAGCAGCTTAGGGGAGGGCCGGTGGGAGCAGTTCTTC.

J is TRBJ1-1 and V is TRBV27; TRBD1 matches at 8 bases. V shed 5 bases, J shed 3 bases, and the junction held 8 bases outside the gene matches. CDR1 and CDR2 from the germline V gene are MNHEY and SMNVEV (reference sequence). CDR3 length equals 15 residues. The CDR3 DNA is TGTGCCAGCAGTCCAGGGGGCGGAAGGGACACTGAAGCTTTCTTT. Its protein product is CASSPGGGRDTEAFF.

V usage is TRBV28 and J usage is TRBJ2-7; the D gene is possibly TRBD2 (7 bases). Germline CDR1 reads MDHEN; CDR2 reads SYDVKM. CDR3 length equals 14 residues. Trimming cost V 7 bases and J 5 bases, with 18 bases left between them. CDR3 bases: TGTGCCAGCATCGGGGGGCAGGCCTATAACGAGCAGTACTTC. It specifies CASIGGQAYNEQYF.

The V gene is TRBV29-1, the J gene TRBJ2-1; TRBD1 might be the D (6 bases). The V end lost 0 bases, the J end lost 12 bases, and 15 bases lay between the germline ends. This CDR3 has 13 residues. Germline-derived CDR1 and CDR2 are SQVTM and ANQGSEA. The CDR3 region has the DNA TGCAGCGTTGAAGAACAACAGGGTGGGGGGCAGTTCTTC. It is translated as CSVEEQQGGGQFF.

This clone has just a few counts. This CDR3 is also generated by other DNA sequences in the sample. The chain combines TRBV11-3 with TRBJ2-7, with 11 bases lining up with TRBD2. The germline CDR1 and CDR2 sequences are SGHNT and YENEEA. Trimming at V came to 5 bases and at J to 3 bases, leaving 3 bases not matched to a gene. This CDR3 is 14 amino acids long. The CDR3 region is CASSLTSGSYEQYF. In nucleotides, the CDR3 is TGTGCCAGCAGCCTCACTAGCGGGAGCTACGAGCAGTACTTC.